The rows below give T cell receptor beta chains drawn from one sample of a study of molecular identifiers for immune sequencing clone quantification. TCRdb used MiXCR to reprocess the PCR reads, holding one entry per CDR3 protein. The table includes some 680,000 distinct CDR3 sequences, roughly 25% detected once. Sequences were obtained from naive CD8+ T cells from blood, with Jurkat cell RNA spiked in. These receptors were obtained from a human donor in good health. Some libraries in this study had Jurkat cell RNA spiked in. CDR3s include the opening cysteine and the closing phenylalanine or tryptophan. Fields, in order: D gene, V gene, J gene, clone size, CDR3 protein, CDR3 DNA. The D gene is left open where the match is weak. The listing skips clone size in some rows; elsewhere it reads once, few, many or a size class.

D gene: TRBD1; V gene: TRBV5-1; J gene: TRBJ2-1; clone size: many; CDR3 protein: CASSPRDRVYNEQFF; CDR3 DNA: TGCGCCAGCAGCCCCCGGGACAGGGTCTACAATGAGCAGTTCTTC
D gene: .; V gene: TRBV28; J gene: TRBJ2-7; clone size: .; CDR3 protein: CASSFRPDDYEQYF; CDR3 DNA: TGTGCCAGCAGTTTTCGACCAGATGACTACGAGCAGTACTTC
D gene: .; V gene: TRBV6-2/TRBV6-3; J gene: TRBJ2-7; clone size: many; CDR3 protein: CASSYWTGNYEQYF; CDR3 DNA: TGTGCCAGCAGTTACTGGACGGGGAACTACGAGCAGTACTTC
D gene: .; V gene: TRBV4-3; J gene: TRBJ2-3; clone size: .; CDR3 protein: CARSPEAGLAPDPPYF; CDR3 DNA: TGCGCCCGCAGCCCAGAAGCGGGCCTGGCCCCAGATCCGCCGTATTTT
D gene: .; V gene: TRBV20-1; J gene: TRBJ2-7; clone size: many; CDR3 protein: CSARDRLTSYEQYF; CDR3 DNA: TGCAGTGCTAGAGATCGACTCACCTCCTACGAGCAGTACTTC
D gene: TRBD2; V gene: TRBV6-2/TRBV6-3; J gene: TRBJ2-7; clone size: many; CDR3 protein: CASSSSSGRGSEQYF; CDR3 DNA: TGTGCCAGCAGTTCGTCAAGCGGGAGAGGATCCGAGCAGTACTTC
D gene: TRBD2; V gene: TRBV4-3; J gene: TRBJ2-4; clone size: .; CDR3 protein: CASSQWTSGSENIQYF; CDR3 DNA: TGCGCCAGCAGCCAGTGGACTAGCGGGAGCGAAAACATTCAGTACTTC
D gene: .; V gene: TRBV7-9; J gene: TRBJ2-7; clone size: many; CDR3 protein: CASSRSNGEQYF; CDR3 DNA: TGTGCCAGCAGCCGTTCCAATGGGGAGCAGTACTTC
D gene: .; V gene: TRBV3-1; J gene: TRBJ2-6; clone size: many; CDR3 protein: CASSQGGRTYFSDVLTF; CDR3 DNA: TGTGCCAGCAGCCAAGGGGGCCGGACTTACTTCTCGGACGTCCTGACTTTC
D gene: .; V gene: TRBV19; J gene: TRBJ1-5; clone size: few; CDR3 protein: CASSTDNYSNQPQHF; CDR3 DNA: TGTGCCAGTAGTACGGACAACTATAGCAATCAGCCCCAGCATTTT
D gene: .; V gene: TRBV4-2; J gene: TRBJ2-7; clone size: once; CDR3 protein: CASGQGRGPGYEQYF; CDR3 DNA: TGTGCCAGCGGCCAAGGTCGGGGGCCGGGATACGAGCAGTACTTC
D gene: TRBD1; V gene: TRBV27; J gene: TRBJ2-3; clone size: many; CDR3 protein: CASRTQTGGNVTDTQYF; CDR3 DNA: TGTGCCAGCAGGACACAGACAGGGGGCAATGTGACAGATACGCAGTATTTT
D gene: .; V gene: TRBV19; J gene: TRBJ2-5; clone size: few; CDR3 protein: CASSPHRDADQGTQYF; CDR3 DNA: TGTGCCAGTAGTCCGCACCGGGACGCCGACCAAGGCACCCAGTACTTC
D gene: .; V gene: TRBV5-1; J gene: TRBJ2-2; clone size: few; CDR3 protein: CASSLGDHRGTEPGELFF; CDR3 DNA: TGCGCCAGCAGCTTGGGCGACCACCGGGGGACAGAGCCCGGGGAGCTGTTTTTT
D gene: .; V gene: TRBV4-1; J gene: TRBJ2-2; clone size: .; CDR3 protein: CASSQEPGTSWGELFF; CDR3 DNA: TGCGCCAGCAGCCAAGAGCCAGGGACCTCTTGGGGGGAGCTGTTTTTT
D gene: .; V gene: TRBV5-4; J gene: TRBJ2-5; clone size: many; CDR3 protein: CASSPSGTRRQETQYF; CDR3 DNA: TGTGCCAGCAGCCCCTCAGGGACTCGAAGACAAGAGACCCAGTACTTC
D gene: .; V gene: TRBV2; J gene: TRBJ1-1; clone size: .; CDR3 protein: CASRGADRTGTEAFF; CDR3 DNA: TGTGCCAGCAGAGGCGCGGACAGAACCGGCACTGAAGCTTTCTTT
D gene: .; V gene: TRBV7-9; J gene: TRBJ2-7; clone size: few; CDR3 protein: CASSSTWGRKYEQYF; CDR3 DNA: TGTGCCAGCAGCTCGACATGGGGGCGAAAGTACGAGCAGTACTTC
D gene: TRBD1; V gene: TRBV7-9; J gene: TRBJ1-2; clone size: few; CDR3 protein: CASSLAPLGQGGGYTF; CDR3 DNA: TGTGCCAGCAGCTTAGCGCCCCTCGGACAGGGCGGTGGCTACACCTTC
D gene: TRBD2; V gene: TRBV6-5; J gene: TRBJ2-7; clone size: .; CDR3 protein: CASSYSIGGSYEQYF; CDR3 DNA: TGTGCCAGCAGTTACTCGATCGGGGGGAGCTACGAGCAGTACTTC
D gene: TRBD2; V gene: TRBV29-1; J gene: TRBJ2-3; clone size: many; CDR3 protein: CSVESTSGGAVAKADTQYF; CDR3 DNA: TGCAGCGTTGAAAGTACAAGCGGGGGGGCCGTTGCAAAGGCAGATACGCAGTATTTT
D gene: .; V gene: TRBV20-1; J gene: TRBJ1-1; clone size: once; CDR3 protein: CSARALPNTGSRVVNTEAFF; CDR3 DNA: TGCAGTGCTAGAGCTCTGCCCAATACAGGGAGCCGAGTAGTGAACACTGAAGCTTTCTTT
D gene: .; V gene: TRBV4-3; J gene: TRBJ2-5; clone size: .; CDR3 protein: CASSLGLSTETQYF; CDR3 DNA: TGCGCCAGCAGCCTTGGGCTCTCAACGGAGACCCAGTACTTC
D gene: .; V gene: TRBV5-5; J gene: TRBJ1-2; clone size: many; CDR3 protein: CASSLVSGSAYGYTF; CDR3 DNA: TGTGCCAGCAGCTTGGTGTCAGGGTCAGCTTATGGCTACACCTTC
D gene: .; V gene: TRBV29-1; J gene: TRBJ1-1; clone size: many; CDR3 protein: CSALDRGTEAFF; CDR3 DNA: TGCAGCGCCCTGGATAGAGGAACTGAAGCTTTCTTT
D gene: TRBD1; V gene: TRBV12-3/TRBV12-4; J gene: TRBJ1-4; clone size: many; CDR3 protein: CASSLTQGVPNEKLFF; CDR3 DNA: TGTGCCAGCAGTTTGACACAGGGGGTTCCTAATGAAAAACTGTTTTTT
D gene: TRBD1; V gene: TRBV5-4; J gene: TRBJ2-7; clone size: .; CDR3 protein: CASSHRTGMSSYEQYF; CDR3 DNA: TGTGCCAGCAGCCATAGGACAGGCATGAGCTCCTACGAGCAGTACTTC
D gene: TRBD1; V gene: TRBV6-5; J gene: TRBJ1-2; clone size: .; CDR3 protein: CARRTGNSLCYGYTF; CDR3 DNA: TGTGCCAGAAGGACAGGGAATTCTCTATGCTATGGCTACACCTTC
D gene: TRBD2; V gene: TRBV6-6; J gene: TRBJ2-1; clone size: many; CDR3 protein: CASSYPKAGGPKEEQFF; CDR3 DNA: TGTGCCAGCAGTTACCCCAAGGCGGGAGGGCCGAAAGAGGAGCAGTTCTTC
D gene: TRBD1; V gene: TRBV19; J gene: TRBJ2-7; clone size: few; CDR3 protein: CASSIRTGHNEQYF; CDR3 DNA: TGTGCCAGTAGTATACGGACAGGGCACAACGAGCAGTACTTC
D gene: TRBD2; V gene: TRBV7-2; J gene: TRBJ2-1; clone size: few; CDR3 protein: CASSSSGRAFHEQFF; CDR3 DNA: TGTGCCAGCAGCTCGAGCGGGAGGGCCTTCCATGAGCAGTTCTTC
D gene: .; V gene: TRBV20-1; J gene: TRBJ2-3; clone size: once; CDR3 protein: CSAGPPNPGTDTQYF; CDR3 DNA: TGCAGTGCTGGACCACCTAACCCGGGAACAGATACGCAGTATTTT
D gene: TRBD1; V gene: TRBV4-2; J gene: TRBJ1-4; clone size: many; CDR3 protein: CASSQVPDRFGEKLFF; CDR3 DNA: TGTGCCAGCAGCCAAGTCCCGGACAGGTTCGGTGAAAAACTGTTTTTT
D gene: TRBD2; V gene: TRBV27; J gene: TRBJ2-7; clone size: .; CDR3 protein: CASSPTSGRYEQYF; CDR3 DNA: TGTGCCAGCTCCCCGACTAGCGGGAGGTACGAGCAGTACTTC
D gene: .; V gene: TRBV19; J gene: TRBJ1-6; clone size: few; CDR3 protein: CASSMGGGLSYNSPLHF; CDR3 DNA: TGTGCCAGTAGTATGGGGGGAGGACTCTCCTATAATTCACCCCTCCACTTT
D gene: .; V gene: TRBV6-5; J gene: TRBJ1-5; clone size: .; CDR3 protein: CASSPDLVDGNQPQHF; CDR3 DNA: TGTGCCAGCAGTCCCGACCTGGTAGATGGCAATCAGCCCCAGCATTTT
D gene: TRBD1; V gene: TRBV30; J gene: TRBJ2-6; clone size: .; CDR3 protein: CAWSVIRGSGANVLTF; CDR3 DNA: TGTGCCTGGAGTGTAATCAGGGGGTCTGGGGCCAACGTCCTGACTTTC
D gene: .; V gene: TRBV6-6; J gene: TRBJ2-1; clone size: .; CDR3 protein: CATSLRVCEQFF; CDR3 DNA: TGTGCCACCAGCTTGCGGGTCTGTGAGCAGTTCTTC
D gene: .; V gene: TRBV27; J gene: TRBJ2-5; clone size: few; CDR3 protein: CASSSSVGGRWEETQYF; CDR3 DNA: TGTGCCAGCAGCTCTTCAGTCGGGGGCAGATGGGAAGAGACCCAGTACTTC
D gene: .; V gene: TRBV4-3; J gene: TRBJ2-3; clone size: many; CDR3 protein: CASSHSEDTQYF; CDR3 DNA: TGCGCCAGCAGCCATTCTGAGGATACGCAGTATTTT